This entry lists 14 T cell receptor beta chains sequenced from one sample in a study of blood T cell repertoires in COVID-19. Repertoires were generated with immunoSEQ multiplex PCR, while TCRdb's copy carries only in-frame clones and drops some. This table holds 350,000 or so clones, around 90% found once. Material: peripheral blood. The receptors originated from a man aged 18 to 35 with active or convalescent COVID-19.

The V and J genes are TRBV5-1 and TRBJ1-3; D not resolved. CDR3 length equals 16 residues. The V gene's germline CDR1 is SGHRS and CDR2 YFSETQ. Trimming cost V 0 bases and J 4 bases, with 14 bases left between them. CDR3 protein: CASSLVVRESGNTIYF. CDR3 nucleotide sequence: TGCGCCAGCAGCTTGGTGGTTAGAGAATCGGGAAACACCATATATTTT.

This clone appeared a single time. The V call is TRBV28, the J call TRBJ2-7; 7 bases align to TRBD2. The germline V gene encodes CDR1 MDHEN and CDR2 SYDVKM. Trimming cost V 6 bases and J 0 bases; bases outside gene matches: 8. The length of the CDR3 is 15 residues. The CDR3 loop reads CASSPGGTYSYEQYF. CDR3 coding DNA: TGTGCCAGCAGCCCCGGGGGGACCTACTCCTACGAGCAGTACTTC.

The rearrangement uses TRBV27 and TRBJ2-7; D gene uncertain. Germline V CDR1 and CDR2: MNHEY, SMNVEV (reference sequence). Trimming pared 4 bases from V and 2 bases from J, leaving 12 bases between. The CDR3 is 14 residues long. The chain's CDR3 is CASSYSPRTYEQYF. CDR3 sequence (DNA): TGTGCCAGCAGTTACTCCCCCAGGACCTACGAGCAGTACTTC.

There are a few counts of this clone. The gene calls are TRBV6-5 and TRBJ1-6; D unclear. The V end was cut by 6 bases, the J end by 9 bases, with 18 bases between. CDR1 and CDR2 from the germline V gene are MNHEY and SVGAGI. CDR3 length: 15 amino acids. CDR3 nucleotide sequence: TGTGCCAGCAGCTACACCTCGGCGGGCTTTTCACCCCTCCACTTT. This translates into CASSYTSAGFSPLHF.

The chain is built from TRBV12-3 or TRBV12-4 and TRBJ1-2; D ambiguous. CDR3 length: 13 residues. V dropped 6 bases and J dropped 2 bases, with 10 bases sitting between them. CDR3 sequence (DNA): TGTGCCAGCAGCCCAACACTAAACTATGGCTACACCTTC. Amino acid sequence: CASSPTLNYGYTF.

This chain uses TRBV19 with TRBJ2-2; D is possibly TRBD1 (6 bases). Trimming left V 7 bases short and J 4 bases short, with 16 bases between. The germline gives CDR1 LNHDA, CDR2 SQIVND (reference sequence). This CDR3 region has 15 residues. The CDR3 bases are TGTGCCAGTATGGGCTGGGACACAATCACCGGGGAGCTGTTTTTT. This codes for CASMGWDTITGELFF.

This clone was seen once. The V and J genes are TRBV7-2 and TRBJ2-2; 13 bases line up with TRBD2. V was pared by 3 bases and J by 6 bases, with 10 bases of the junction left unmatched. CDR3 length: 18 amino acids. Looked up from germline, CDR1 is SGHTA and CDR2 is FQGNSA. The DNA for the CDR3 is TGTGCCAGCAGCTTCGACCTTTCGGGACTAGCGGGGTCCGGGGAGCTGTTTTTT. Amino acid sequence: CASSFDLSGLAGSGELFF.

The chain couples TRBV5-6 to TRBJ2-1; 7 nucleotides agree with TRBD2. The CDR3 is made up of 15 amino acids. CDR1 is SGHDT, CDR2 YYEEEE, per germline. J was trimmed by 4 bases and V by 2 bases; bases with no gene match: 6. The CDR3 DNA reads TGTGCCAGCAGCTTAGGCGGGAGTGAGTACAATGAGCAGTTCTTC. Translated: CASSLGGSEYNEQFF. The full variable domain, in which reference TRBV5-6 and TRBJ2-1 provide the parts outside the CDR3, is DAGVTQSPTHLIKTRGQQVTLRCSPKSGHDTVSWYQQALGQGPQFIFQYYEEEERQRGNFPDRFSGHQFPNYSSELNVNALLLGDSALYLCASSLGGSEYNEQFFGPGTRLTVL.

This clone has only one observation. The V gene is TRBV29-1, the J gene TRBJ1-1, with D possibly being TRBD1 (5 bases). V dropped 8 bases and J dropped 5 bases, with 15 bases sitting between them. This CDR3 has 12 amino acids. Germline V gives CDR1 SQVTM, CDR2 ANQGSEA. As DNA, the CDR3 is TGCAGCCCCAGGGTTCTGAGAACTGAAGCTTTCTTT. This codes for CSPRVLRTEAFF.

The chain uses TRBV19 and TRBJ2-2, with a possible D match to TRBD2 (6 bases). Germline CDR1 reads LNHDA; CDR2 reads SQIVND (reference sequence). V lost 7 bases to trimming and J lost 4 bases, with 10 bases between them. This CDR3 has 13 amino acids. The CDR3 coding sequence is TGTGCCAGTACCACGCGGGGCACCGGGGAGCTGTTTTTT. It specifies CASTTRGTGELFF.

J is TRBJ1-1 and V is TRBV5-3, with 7 nucleotides matching TRBD1. TRBV5-3 is sorted into the ORF group, with uncertain function. The V and J ends lost 1 base and 4 bases, in that order; junction bases with no gene match: 16. CDR3 length equals 18 residues. CDR3 region: CARSLYPIYRGDFTEAFF. The CDR3 DNA reads as TGTGCCAGAAGCTTGTACCCGATATACAGGGGAGATTTCACTGAAGCTTTCTTT.

The J gene is TRBJ1-5, the V gene TRBV4-2; D might be TRBD1 (5 bases). Per the germline V gene, CDR1 is LGHNA and CDR2 is YNFKEQ. The length of the CDR3 is 13 residues. V was shortened by 0 bases and J by 7 bases, with 7 bases between the two germline ends. The CDR3 DNA is TGTGCCAGCAGCCAAGATAAGGGGCAGCCCCAGCATTTT. Amino acids: CASSQDKGQPQHF.

The rearrangement joins TRBV28 to TRBJ1-4; D might be TRBD1 (5 bases). Per germline, CDR1 MDHEN and CDR2 SYDVKM. The CDR3 loop spans 11 amino acids. V lost 11 bases and J 4 bases, leaving 8 bases between the germline ends. CDR3 coding DNA: TGTGCCGGGGGGAGTAATGAAAAACTGTTTTTT. It specifies CAGGSNEKLFF.

The chain has TRBV7-9 and TRBJ1-2; D gene ambiguous. Trimming removed 1 base from V and 5 bases from J, with 5 bases in between. This CDR3 is 12 amino acids long. CDR1 SEHNR and CDR2 FQNEAQ come from the germline V gene (reference sequence). CDR3 coding DNA: TGTGCCAGCAGCTTAGGAGCGTATGGCTACACCTTC. Its protein product is CASSLGAYGYTF.